This TCR beta chain derives from a study of blood T cells in healthy people across ages. Study-level background: Template switching retrieved approximately one barcoded beta molecule for each two T cells.

Per germline, CDR1 SQVTM and CDR2 ANQGSEA. Germline trimming cut 7 bases from V and 11 bases from J; bases unmatched to any gene: 7. The CDR3 is 13 amino acids. Turning to this clonotype: Its antigen is not known. A single base separates this from a much larger clone, so it may be a read error.

The authors ran a second PCR of roughly 6 to 11 cycles using a sample-barcoded 5' primer and a J-beta primer mix. TCRdb analysed the 5' RACE reads with MiXCR anew, one entry per CDR3 protein. The profile shows under 1,000,000 distinct CDR3 sequences, more than 35% of them singletons. Findings and caveats of the study: Long-lived donors carried more naive CD4+ cells and greater diversity than aged donors.

The sample comprised blood. The origin of this receptor is a man older than 75 in good health. The V and J genes are TRBV29-1 and TRBJ2-1; 14 bases agree with TRBD2. In DNA form, the CDR3 reads TGCAGCGCAAGACTAGCGGGAGGGGGTAAGCAGTTCTTC. The encoded protein is CSARLAGGGKQFF.